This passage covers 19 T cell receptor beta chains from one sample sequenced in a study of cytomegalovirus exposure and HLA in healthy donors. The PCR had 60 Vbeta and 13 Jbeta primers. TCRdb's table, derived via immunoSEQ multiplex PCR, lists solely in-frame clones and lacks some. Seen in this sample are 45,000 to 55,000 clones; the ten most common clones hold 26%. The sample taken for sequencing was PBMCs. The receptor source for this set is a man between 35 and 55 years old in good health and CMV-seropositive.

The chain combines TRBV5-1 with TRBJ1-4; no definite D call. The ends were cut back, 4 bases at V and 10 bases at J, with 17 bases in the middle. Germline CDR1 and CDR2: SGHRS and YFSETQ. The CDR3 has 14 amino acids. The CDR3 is CASSPSSTDSKLFF. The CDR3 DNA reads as TGCGCCAGCAGCCCCTCCAGTACGGACTCAAAACTGTTTTTT.

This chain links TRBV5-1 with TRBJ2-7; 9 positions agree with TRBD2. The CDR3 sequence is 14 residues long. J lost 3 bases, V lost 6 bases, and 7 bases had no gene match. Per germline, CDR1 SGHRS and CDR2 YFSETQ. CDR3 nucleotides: TGCGCCAGCAACCCGGGACTAGCAGGCTACGAGCAGTACTTC. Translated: CASNPGLAGYEQYF.

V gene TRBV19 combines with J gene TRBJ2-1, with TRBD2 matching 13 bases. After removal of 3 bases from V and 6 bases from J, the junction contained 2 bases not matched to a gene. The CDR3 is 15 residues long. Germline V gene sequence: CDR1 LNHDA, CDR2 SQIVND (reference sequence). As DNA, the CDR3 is TGTGCCAGTAGTATCGGACTAGCGGGGGTCAATGAGCAGTTCTTC. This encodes CASSIGLAGVNEQFF.

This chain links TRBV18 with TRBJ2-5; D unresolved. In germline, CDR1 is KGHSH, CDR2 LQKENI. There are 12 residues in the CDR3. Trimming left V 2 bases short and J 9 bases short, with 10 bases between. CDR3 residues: CASSPGDRAQYF. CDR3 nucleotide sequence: TGTGCCAGCTCACCAGGTGACCGGGCCCAGTACTTC.

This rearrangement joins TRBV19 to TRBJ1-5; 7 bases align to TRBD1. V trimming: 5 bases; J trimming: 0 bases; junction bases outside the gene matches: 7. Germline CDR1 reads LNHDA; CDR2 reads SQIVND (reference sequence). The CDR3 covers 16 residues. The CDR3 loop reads CASSVQGVGSNQPQHF. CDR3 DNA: TGTGCCAGTAGTGTGCAGGGGGTCGGTAGCAATCAGCCCCAGCATTTT.

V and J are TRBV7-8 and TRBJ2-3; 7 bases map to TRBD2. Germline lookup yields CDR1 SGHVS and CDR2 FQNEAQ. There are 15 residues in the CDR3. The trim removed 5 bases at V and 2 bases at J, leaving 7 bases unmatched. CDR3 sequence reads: CASSLGAGITDTQYF. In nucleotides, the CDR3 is TGTGCCAGCAGCCTAGGAGCGGGGATCACAGATACGCAGTATTTT.

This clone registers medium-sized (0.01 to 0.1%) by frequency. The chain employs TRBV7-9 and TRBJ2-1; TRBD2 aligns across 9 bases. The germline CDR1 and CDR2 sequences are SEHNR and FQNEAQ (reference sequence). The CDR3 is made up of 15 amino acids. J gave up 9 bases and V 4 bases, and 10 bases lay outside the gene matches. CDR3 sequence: CASSSLAGARGEQFF. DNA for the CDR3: TGTGCCAGCAGCTCATTAGCGGGAGCACGAGGTGAGCAGTTCTTC.

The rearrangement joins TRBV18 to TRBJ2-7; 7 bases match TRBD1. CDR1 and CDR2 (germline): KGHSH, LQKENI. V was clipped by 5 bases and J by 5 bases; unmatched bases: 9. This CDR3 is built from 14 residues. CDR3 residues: CASSSFDRAHEQYF. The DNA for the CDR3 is TGTGCCAGCTCAAGCTTCGACAGGGCCCACGAGCAGTACTTC.

CDR3 sequence: CASSPGLGRVDTQYF. CDR3 DNA: TGTGCCAGCAGCCCGGGACTTGGACGCGTGGATACGCAGTATTTT. The chain is built from TRBV7-3 and TRBJ2-3; TRBD2 might be the D (6 bases). Germline V gene data show CDR1 as SGHTA and CDR2 as FQGTGA. The CDR3 has 15 amino acids. Trimming pared 5 bases from V and 6 bases from J, leaving 18 bases between. Complete variable domain (other parts from reference TRBV7-3 and TRBJ2-3): GAGVSQTPSNKVTEKGKYVELRCDPISGHTALYWYRQSLGQGPEFLIYFQGTGAADDSGLPNDRFFAVRPEGSVSTLKIQRTERGDSAVYLCASSPGLGRVDTQYFGPGTRLTVL.

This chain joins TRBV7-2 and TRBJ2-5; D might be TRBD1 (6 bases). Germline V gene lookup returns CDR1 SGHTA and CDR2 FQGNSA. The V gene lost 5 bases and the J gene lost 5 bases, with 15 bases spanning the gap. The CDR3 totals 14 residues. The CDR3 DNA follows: TGTGCCAGCAGCCCACTTCCAGGGGTGGAGACCCAGTACTTC. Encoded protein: CASSPLPGVETQYF.

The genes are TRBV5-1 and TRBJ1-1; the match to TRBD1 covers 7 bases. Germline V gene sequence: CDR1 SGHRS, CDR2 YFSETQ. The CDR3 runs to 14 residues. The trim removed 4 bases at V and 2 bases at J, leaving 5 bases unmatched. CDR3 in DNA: TGCGCCAGCAGCCTGGAGGGGGCTAACACTGAAGCTTTCTTT. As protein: CASSLEGANTEAFF.

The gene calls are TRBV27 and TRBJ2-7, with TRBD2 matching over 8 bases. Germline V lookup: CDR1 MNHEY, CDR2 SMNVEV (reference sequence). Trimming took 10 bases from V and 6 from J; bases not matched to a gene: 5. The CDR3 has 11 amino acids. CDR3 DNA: TGTGCCACCCCGGGGGGGTTCGAGCAGTACTTC. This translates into CATPGGFEQYF.

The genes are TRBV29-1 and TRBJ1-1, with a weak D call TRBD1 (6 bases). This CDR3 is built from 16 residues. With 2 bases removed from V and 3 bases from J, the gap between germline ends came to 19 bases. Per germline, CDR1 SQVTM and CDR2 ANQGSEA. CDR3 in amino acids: CSVERNSTGRDTEAFF. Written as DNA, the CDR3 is TGCAGCGTTGAACGCAACTCTACAGGGAGGGACACTGAAGCTTTCTTT.

The CDR3 coding sequence is TGTGCCAGCGAGGAACGTCTGCGGAAGCCCCAGCATTTT. It translates to CASEERLRKPQHF. The V and J genes are TRBV2 and TRBJ1-5; D is unclear. Germline V gene data show CDR1 as SNHLY and CDR2 as FYNNEI. The CDR3 extends over 13 amino acids. Trimming took off 8 bases at V and 8 bases at J, with 16 bases between the two ends.

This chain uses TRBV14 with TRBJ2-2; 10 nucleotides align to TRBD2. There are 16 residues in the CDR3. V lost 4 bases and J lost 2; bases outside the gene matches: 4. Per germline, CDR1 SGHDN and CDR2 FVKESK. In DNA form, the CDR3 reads TGTGCCAGCAGCCCAGGACTAGCGGTTAACACCGGGGAGCTGTTTTTT. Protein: CASSPGLAVNTGELFF.

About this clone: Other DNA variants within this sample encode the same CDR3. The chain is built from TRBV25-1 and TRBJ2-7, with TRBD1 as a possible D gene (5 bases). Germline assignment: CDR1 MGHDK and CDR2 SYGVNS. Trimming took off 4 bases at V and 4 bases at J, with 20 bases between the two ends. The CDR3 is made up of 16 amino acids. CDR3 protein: CASSGFTNDRLYEQYF. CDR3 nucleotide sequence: TGTGCCAGCAGTGGATTCACCAACGACAGACTTTACGAGCAGTACTTC.

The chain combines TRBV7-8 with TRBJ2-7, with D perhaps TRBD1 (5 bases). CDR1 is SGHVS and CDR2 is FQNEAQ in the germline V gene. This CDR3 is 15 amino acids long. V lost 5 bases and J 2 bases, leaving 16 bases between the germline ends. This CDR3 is CASSPSRAGTYEQYF. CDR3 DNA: TGTGCCAGCAGCCCTTCCAGGGCAGGCACCTACGAGCAGTACTTC.

CDR3 sequence (DNA): TGTGCCAGCAGCTACAACAGGGGACTCCTTTCACCCCTCCACTTT. Protein sequence: CASSYNRGLLSPLHF. This chain uses TRBV13 with TRBJ1-6; the match to TRBD1 covers 7 bases. This CDR3 comprises 15 residues. Germline V lookup: CDR1 PRHDT, CDR2 FYEKMQ (reference sequence). After removal of 4 bases from V and 9 bases from J, the junction contained 9 bases not matched to a gene. The whole variable domain, remainder taken from reference TRBV13 and TRBJ1-6, is AAGVIQSPRHLIKEKRETATLKCYPIPRHDTVYWYQQGPGQDPQFLISFYEKMQSDKGSIPDRFSAQQFSDYHSELNMSSLELGDSALYFCASSYNRGLLSPLHFGNGTRLTVT.

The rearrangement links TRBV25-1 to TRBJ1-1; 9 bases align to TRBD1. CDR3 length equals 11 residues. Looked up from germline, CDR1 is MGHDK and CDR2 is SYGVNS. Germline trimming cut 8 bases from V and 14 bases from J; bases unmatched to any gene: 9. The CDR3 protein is CASFHRGHLFF. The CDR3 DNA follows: TGTGCCAGCTTTCACAGGGGGCATTTGTTCTTT.